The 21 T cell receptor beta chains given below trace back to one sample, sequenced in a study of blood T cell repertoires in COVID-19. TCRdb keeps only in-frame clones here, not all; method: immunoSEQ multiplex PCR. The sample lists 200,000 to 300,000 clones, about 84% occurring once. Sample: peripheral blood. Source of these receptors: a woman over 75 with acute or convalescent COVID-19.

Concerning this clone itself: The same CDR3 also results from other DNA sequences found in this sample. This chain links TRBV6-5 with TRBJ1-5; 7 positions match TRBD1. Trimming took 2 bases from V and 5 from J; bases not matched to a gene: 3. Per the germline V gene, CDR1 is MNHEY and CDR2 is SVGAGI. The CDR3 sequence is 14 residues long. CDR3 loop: CASSYRTGDQPQHF. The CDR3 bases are TGTGCCAGCAGTTACAGGACAGGCGATCAGCCCCAGCATTTT.

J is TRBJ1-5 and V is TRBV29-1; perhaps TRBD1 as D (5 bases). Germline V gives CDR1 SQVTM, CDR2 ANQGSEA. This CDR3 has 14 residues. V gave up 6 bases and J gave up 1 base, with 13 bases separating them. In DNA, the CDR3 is TGCAGCGTGATACTCGGGGGGAGCAATCAGCCCCAGCATTTT. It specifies CSVILGGSNQPQHF.

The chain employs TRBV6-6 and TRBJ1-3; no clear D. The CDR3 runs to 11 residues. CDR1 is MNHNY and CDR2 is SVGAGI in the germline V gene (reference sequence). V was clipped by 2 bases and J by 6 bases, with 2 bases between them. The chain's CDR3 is CASSYQNTIYF. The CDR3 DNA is TGTGCCAGCAGTTACCAAAACACCATATATTTT.

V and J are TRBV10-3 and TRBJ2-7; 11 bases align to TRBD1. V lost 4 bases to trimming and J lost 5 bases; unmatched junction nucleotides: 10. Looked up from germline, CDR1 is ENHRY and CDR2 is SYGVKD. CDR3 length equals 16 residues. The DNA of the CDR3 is TGTGCCATCAGTGCCAACCCGGGACAGGGGGGGGACGAGCAGTACTTC. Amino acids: CAISANPGQGGDEQYF.

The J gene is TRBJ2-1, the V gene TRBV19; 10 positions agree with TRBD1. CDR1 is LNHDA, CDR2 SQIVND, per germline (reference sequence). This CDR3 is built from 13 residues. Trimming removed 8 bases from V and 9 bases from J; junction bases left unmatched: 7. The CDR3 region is CASRDRGTGEQFF. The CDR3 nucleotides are TGTGCCAGTCGGGACAGGGGAACAGGTGAGCAGTTCTTC.

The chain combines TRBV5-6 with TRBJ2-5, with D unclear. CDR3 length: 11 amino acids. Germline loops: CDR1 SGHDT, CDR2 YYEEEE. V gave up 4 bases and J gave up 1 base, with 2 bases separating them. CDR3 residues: CASSRQETQYF. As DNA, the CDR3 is TGTGCCAGCAGCCGCCAAGAGACCCAGTACTTC.

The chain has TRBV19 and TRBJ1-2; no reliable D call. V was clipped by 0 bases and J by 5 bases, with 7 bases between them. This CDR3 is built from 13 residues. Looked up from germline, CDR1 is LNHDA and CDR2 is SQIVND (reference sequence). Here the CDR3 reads CASSIDGVYGYTF. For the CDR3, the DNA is TGTGCCAGTAGTATAGATGGAGTTTATGGCTACACCTTC. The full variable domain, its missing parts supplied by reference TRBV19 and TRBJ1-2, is DGGITQSPKYLFRKEGQNVTLSCEQNLNHDAMYWYRQDPGQGLRLIYYSQIVNDFQKGDIAEGYSVSREKKESFPLTVTSAQKNPTAFYLCASSIDGVYGYTFGSGTRLTVV.

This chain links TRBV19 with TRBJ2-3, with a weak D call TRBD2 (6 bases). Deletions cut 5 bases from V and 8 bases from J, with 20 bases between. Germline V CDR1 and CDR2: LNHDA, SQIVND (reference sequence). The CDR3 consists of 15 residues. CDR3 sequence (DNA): TGTGCCAGTAGTCCAGCCCCGGGGAGGTTCAGTACGCAGTATTTT. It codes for CASSPAPGRFSTQYF.

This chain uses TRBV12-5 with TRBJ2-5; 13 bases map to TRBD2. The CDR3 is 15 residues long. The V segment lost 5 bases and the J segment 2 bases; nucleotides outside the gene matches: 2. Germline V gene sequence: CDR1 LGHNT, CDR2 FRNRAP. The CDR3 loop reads CASGTGLAGQETQYF. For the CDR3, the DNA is TGTGCTAGTGGTACGGGACTAGCGGGGCAAGAGACCCAGTACTTC.

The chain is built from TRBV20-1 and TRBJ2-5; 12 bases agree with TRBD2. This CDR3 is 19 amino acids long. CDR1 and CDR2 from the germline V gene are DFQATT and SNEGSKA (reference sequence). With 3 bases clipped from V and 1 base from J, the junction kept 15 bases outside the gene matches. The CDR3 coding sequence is TGCAGTGCTAGTTGGTCTAGCGGGGGGGCGGCGATGGCCCAAGAGACCCAGTACTTC. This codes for CSASWSSGGAAMAQETQYF.

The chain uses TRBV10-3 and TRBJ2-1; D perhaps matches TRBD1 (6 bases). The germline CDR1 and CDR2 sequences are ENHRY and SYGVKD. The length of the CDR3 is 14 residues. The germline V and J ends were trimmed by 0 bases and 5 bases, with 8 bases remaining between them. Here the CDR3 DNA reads TGTGCCATCAGTGAGTCCAGACAGGACAATGAGCAGTTCTTC. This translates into CAISESRQDNEQFF.

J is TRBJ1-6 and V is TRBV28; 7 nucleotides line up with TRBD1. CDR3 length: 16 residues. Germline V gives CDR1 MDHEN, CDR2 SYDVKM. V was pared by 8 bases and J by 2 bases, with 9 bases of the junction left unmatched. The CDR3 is CASHGDRRTYNSPLHF. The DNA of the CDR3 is TGTGCCAGCCATGGGGACAGACGCACCTATAATTCACCCCTCCACTTT.

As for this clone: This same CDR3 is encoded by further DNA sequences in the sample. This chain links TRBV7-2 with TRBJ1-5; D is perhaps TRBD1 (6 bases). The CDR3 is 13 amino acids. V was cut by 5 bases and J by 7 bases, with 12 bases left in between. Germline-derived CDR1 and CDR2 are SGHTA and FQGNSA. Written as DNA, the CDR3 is TGTGCCAGCAGCCAAGGGGGGGGGCAGCCCCAGCATTTT. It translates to CASSQGGGQPQHF.

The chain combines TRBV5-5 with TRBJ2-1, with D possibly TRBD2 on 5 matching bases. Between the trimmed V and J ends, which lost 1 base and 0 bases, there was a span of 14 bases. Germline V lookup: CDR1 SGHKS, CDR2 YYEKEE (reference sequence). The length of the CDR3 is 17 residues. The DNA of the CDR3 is TGTGCCAGCAGCTTGAGTTCGCAGCGGAGCTCCTACAATGAGCAGTTCTTC. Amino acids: CASSLSSQRSSYNEQFF.

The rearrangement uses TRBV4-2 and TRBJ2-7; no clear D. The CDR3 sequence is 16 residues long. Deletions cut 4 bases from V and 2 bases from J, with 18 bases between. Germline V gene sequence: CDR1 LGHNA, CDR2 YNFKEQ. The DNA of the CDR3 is TGTGCCAGCAGCCCTAAGGCACTACGCCCAACCTACGAGCAGTACTTC. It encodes CASSPKALRPTYEQYF.

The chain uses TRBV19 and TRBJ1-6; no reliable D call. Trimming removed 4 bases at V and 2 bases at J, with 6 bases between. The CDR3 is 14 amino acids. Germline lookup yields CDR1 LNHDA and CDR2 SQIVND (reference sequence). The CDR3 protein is CASSNTAYNSPLHF. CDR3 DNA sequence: TGTGCCAGTAGTAATACAGCCTATAATTCACCCCTCCACTTT.

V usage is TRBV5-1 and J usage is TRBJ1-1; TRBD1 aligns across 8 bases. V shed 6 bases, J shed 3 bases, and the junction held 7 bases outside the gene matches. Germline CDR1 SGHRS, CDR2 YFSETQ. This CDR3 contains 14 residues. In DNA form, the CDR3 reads TGCGCCAGCACGTGGACAGGGAGGGACACTGAAGCTTTCTTT. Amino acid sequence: CASTWTGRDTEAFF.

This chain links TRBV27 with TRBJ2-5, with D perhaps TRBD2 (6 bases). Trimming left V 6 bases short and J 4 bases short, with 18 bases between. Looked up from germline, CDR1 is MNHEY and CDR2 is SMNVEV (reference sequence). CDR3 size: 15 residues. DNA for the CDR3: TGTGCCAGCAGAGTTCCTAGCGCCGAAAGAGAGACCCAGTACTTC. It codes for CASRVPSAERETQYF.

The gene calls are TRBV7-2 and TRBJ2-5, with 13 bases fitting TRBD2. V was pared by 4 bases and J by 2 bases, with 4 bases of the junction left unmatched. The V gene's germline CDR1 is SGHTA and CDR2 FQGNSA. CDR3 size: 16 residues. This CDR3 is CASSSRLAGGQETQYF. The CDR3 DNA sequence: TGTGCCAGCAGCTCGAGACTAGCGGGGGGTCAAGAGACCCAGTACTTC. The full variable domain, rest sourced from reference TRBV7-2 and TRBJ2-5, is GAGVSQSPSNKVTEKGKDVELRCDPISGHTALYWYRQSLGQGLEFLIYFQGNSAPDKSGLPSDRFSAERTGGSVSTLTIQRTQQEDSAVYLCASSSRLAGGQETQYFGPGTRLLVL.

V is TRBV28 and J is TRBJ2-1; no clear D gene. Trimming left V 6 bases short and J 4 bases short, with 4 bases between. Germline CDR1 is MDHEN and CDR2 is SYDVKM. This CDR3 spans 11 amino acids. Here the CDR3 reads CASSLYNEQFF. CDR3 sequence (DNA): TGTGCCAGCAGCCTTTACAATGAGCAGTTCTTC.

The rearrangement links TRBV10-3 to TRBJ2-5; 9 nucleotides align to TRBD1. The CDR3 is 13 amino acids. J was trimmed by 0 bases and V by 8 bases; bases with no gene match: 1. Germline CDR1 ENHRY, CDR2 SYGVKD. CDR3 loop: CAIRDRDQETQYF. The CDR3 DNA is TGTGCCATCCGGGACAGGGACCAAGAGACCCAGTACTTC.